The next 2 T cell receptor beta chains were all read from a single sample in a study of cytomegalovirus exposure and HLA in healthy donors (dated by TCRdb to about 2017). The protocol used for the library was the immunoSEQ multiplex PCR assay. A mixture of 60 forward primers for TCR Vbeta segments and 13 reverse primers for TCR Jbeta segments was used in the multiplex PCR. TCRdb took over this immuneACCESS table, retaining in-frame rearrangements with V and J assigned. Such tables are incomplete; in checked studies, under half of the missing clones stem from an unresolved V gene, and the remainder is unexplained. The sample's clone listing holds 140,000 to 150,000 clones. The top ten clones comprise 0.75% to 1% of the sample. Material for sequencing was PBMCs. All receptors derive from a male donor in good health and CMV-seronegative.

The chain links TRBV30 to TRBJ2-7; D is possibly TRBD2 (6 bases). Germline CDR1 GTSNPN, CDR2 SVGIG (reference sequence). CDR3 length: 14 amino acids. Trimming took off 5 bases at V and 3 bases at J, with 17 bases between the two ends. CDR3 loop: CAWGRDPSLYEQYF. CDR3 DNA: TGTGCCTGGGGGCGGGACCCGAGCCTCTACGAGCAGTACTTC.

The CDR3 is CASSSRSTGGLFF. CDR3 in DNA: TGTGCCAGCAGCTCACGATCGACAGGGGGTCTGTTCTTC. V gene TRBV5-6 combines with J gene TRBJ2-1, with 9 bases matching TRBD1. CDR1 and CDR2 from the germline V gene are SGHDT and YYEEEE. The CDR3 length is 13 residues. V shed 3 bases and J 15 bases; nucleotides not matched to a gene: 10.